This T cell receptor (beta chain) stems from a study of T-cell memory formation after mild COVID-19 (dated by TCRdb to about 2021). For the wider study: TCR sequence clusters from the two donors were largely donor specific. In a couple of donors, T-cell clones that expanded and contracted after mild COVID-19 were followed by sequencing TCRalpha and TCRbeta repertoires longitudinally. The cohort was made up of two young adult volunteers, one female and one male, who were previously healthy. Overall study results and their limits: Clones contracting from day 15 to 85 had balanced CD4/CD8 phenotypes, while a second wave expanding from day 15 to 37 was biased towards CD4+. The second-wave clones that peaked on day 37 were not confirmed to be SARS-CoV-2 specific. Some responding clones were found in pre-infection memory, which suggests that pre-existing cross-reactive memory T cells took part in the SARS-CoV-2 response. Contracting CD4+ clones were located mainly in the CM and EM memory subsets, whereas CD8+ clones were found to be enriched in EMRA. The study covered only a couple of mild cases, and larger cohorts including severe cases with pre-infection samples were considered necessary.

Sequencing used an Illumina NovaSeq 6000. Using 5'RACE with constant-segment primers, TCRalpha and TCRbeta cDNA libraries were constructed, with sample barcodes and unique molecular identifiers added in the process. RNA was extracted from every sample with Trizol reagent. The libraries were amplified in two PCR steps, and the second step added a second sample barcode and Illumina TruSeq adapters. Sequencing of the libraries was done on an Illumina NovaSeq, producing 2 x 150 bp paired-end reads. Processing in the source paper ran as follows. Reads were demultiplexed and collapsed into UMI-guided consensus sequences with migec v1.2.7. Using mixcr v2.1.11, UMI consensuses were aligned to TRA and TRB V and J templates and then assembled into clonotypes. Clonotypes were classified as expanded or contracted when called significant by both edgeR and NoisET, with noise models trained on biological replicates. For edgeR calls, the cutoffs were a false discovery rate-adjusted p below 0.01 and a log2 fold-change threshold of 1. As an exploratory analysis of dynamics, max-normalized trajectories of the 1000 most abundant clonotypes were examined by PCA with hierarchical clustering. Each responding clone was given a CD4 or CD8 phenotype based on the CD4+ and CD8+ repertoires, which had been sequenced separately. Starting from the raw public reads, TCRdb applied fastp trimming at Q25, assembled clones with MiXCR and retained in-frame beta chains. Each entry is one CDR3 protein sequence, shown with its most common DNA and genes. V and J calls and clone size were set by TCRdb, not the authors. In this sample the table shows about 620,000 distinct CDR3 sequences, more than 15% of which occur a single time. In total, the top ten clones hold 12% of the sample.

Concerning this clonotype: Its antigen is not yet known. The sample holds no much larger clone one base away, and base qualities are not on file.

Ficoll-Paque density gradient centrifugation was the method used to isolate PBMCs. The CDR3 goes from the cysteine to the phenylalanine over 14 residues. Of all the DNA, just the CDR3 is kept, 42 bases in frame from base 1. V and J are trimmed by 5 bases and 3 bases, and the gene matches miss 6 bases of the junction. The germline V gene (reference sequence) sets CDR1 to SEHNR and CDR2 to FQNEAQ. This receptor was taken from an adult woman who had mild COVID-19 (a few samples of this study predate the infection). The sample titles of this study are shuffled in the database, so cell type and time point are left out; the donor was told from shared clones. This chain joins TRBV7-9 to TRBJ1-2; TRBD1 matches 7 bases in the middle. Sequencing was performed on PBMCs or a T cell subset sorted from them (not recorded which). For the CDR3, the sequence is CASSAETGYYGYTF. The base sequence is TGTGCCAGCAGCGCCGAGACAGGGTACTATGGCTACACCTTC.